These 9 T cell receptor beta chains came from one sample sequenced in a study of shared clonotypes between healthy human individuals. TCRdb keeps only in-frame clones here, not all; method: immunoSEQ multiplex PCR. Of 300,000 to 400,000 clones listed, approximately 74% are singletons. Sequenced input: memory CD4+ T cells sorted from blood. The subset: CD45RA-negative fraction. These receptor sequences come from a man aged 30 to 39 in good health.

Regarding this clone: Other nucleotide sequences in the sample specify the same CDR3. The chain carries TRBV10-3 and TRBJ2-1; tentatively, D is TRBD2 (5 bases). The V gene's germline CDR1 is ENHRY and CDR2 SYGVKD. With 0 bases removed from V and 3 bases from J, the gap between germline ends came to 9 bases. The CDR3 consists of 15 residues. The CDR3 DNA reads as TGTGCCATCAGTGAGTCAGGAGGAAGCTACAATGAGCAGTTCTTC. Encoded protein: CAISESGGSYNEQFF.

The rearrangement uses TRBV5-1 and TRBJ1-4, with 9 positions matching TRBD1. CDR1 and CDR2 (germline): SGHRS, YFSETQ. This CDR3 comprises 14 residues. Losses at the gene ends were 5 bases for V and 7 bases for J; bases not matched to a gene: 6. CDR3 DNA: TGCGCCAGCAGGGAGACAGGGGGAAGTGAAAAACTGTTTTTT. This translates into CASRETGGSEKLFF.

The V call is TRBV19, the J call TRBJ2-1; 9 bases line up with TRBD2. V shed 7 bases and J 10 bases; nucleotides not matched to a gene: 8. Germline V gene data show CDR1 as LNHDA and CDR2 as SQIVND (reference sequence). This CDR3 is 13 amino acids long. Here the CDR3 reads CASTGTSSGEQFF. CDR3 nucleotides: TGTGCCAGTACTGGGACTAGCTCTGGGGAGCAGTTCTTC.

The rearrangement joins TRBV5-5 to TRBJ1-5; tentatively, D is TRBD1 (5 bases). CDR1 is SGHKS, CDR2 YYEKEE, per germline (reference sequence). This CDR3 has 13 residues. Trimming cost V 4 bases and J 7 bases, with 12 bases left between them. For the CDR3, the DNA is TGTGCCAGCAGCCATTCAGGGTTGCAGCCCCAGCATTTT. It yields the protein CASSHSGLQPQHF.

This clone has a handful of counts. V is TRBV5-1 and J is TRBJ1-2; no clear D gene. The germline V gene encodes CDR1 SGHRS and CDR2 YFSETQ. There are 13 residues in the CDR3. With 7 bases removed from V and 1 base from J, the gap between germline ends came to 11 bases. This CDR3 is CASGQGDNYGYTF. The CDR3 DNA is TGCGCCAGCGGCCAAGGAGATAACTATGGCTACACCTTC.

The chain recombines TRBV7-8 with TRBJ2-2, with D tentatively TRBD2 (6 bases). From germline, CDR1 is SGHVS and CDR2 FQNEAQ. The V end lost 3 bases, the J end lost 6 bases, and 17 bases lay between the germline ends. The CDR3 length is 16 residues. CDR3 in amino acids: CASSFVTRRGSGELFF. The DNA of the CDR3 is TGTGCCAGCAGCTTTGTTACTAGGCGGGGTTCCGGGGAGCTGTTTTTT.

This CDR3 reads CAWRRTRAGGTDTQYF. The CDR3 nucleotides are TGTGCCTGGAGGCGGACGCGCGCGGGGGGCACAGATACGCAGTATTTT. The chain recombines TRBV30 with TRBJ2-3, with 7 nucleotides matching TRBD2. From germline, CDR1 is GTSNPN and CDR2 SVGIG (reference sequence). Losses at the gene ends were 3 bases for V and 1 base for J; bases not matched to a gene: 10. CDR3 length: 16 residues.

The J gene is TRBJ1-4, the V gene TRBV29-1; 7 nucleotides line up with TRBD1. The CDR3 has 13 amino acids. From germline, CDR1 is SQVTM and CDR2 ANQGSEA. Losses at the gene ends were 7 bases for V and 4 bases for J; bases not matched to a gene: 6. The CDR3 bases are TGCAGCGCCCGGGACAGCTTTAATGAAAAACTGTTTTTT. It is translated as CSARDSFNEKLFF. Looking up the rest from reference TRBV29-1 and TRBJ1-4 gives the full variable domain: SAVISQKPSRDICQRGTSLTIQCQVDSQVTMMFWYRQQPGQSLTLIATANQGSEATYESGFVIDKFPISRPNLTFSTLTVSNMSPEDSSIYLCSARDSFNEKLFFGSGTQLSVL.

This clone was observed once. With a much larger clone just one base away, this may be a read error. The same CDR3 is also encoded by other DNA sequences in this sample. The CDR3: CASSQGKPSRGDTQYF. Here the CDR3 DNA reads TGCGCCAGCAGCCAAGGGAAACCCTCAAGGGGGGATACGCAGTATTTT. The rearrangement joins TRBV4-3 to TRBJ2-3; perhaps TRBD1 as D (6 bases). This CDR3 comprises 16 residues. Per germline, CDR1 LGHNA and CDR2 YSLEER. V lost 1 base and J 6 bases, leaving 17 bases between the germline ends.